The next 17 T cell receptor beta chains were all read from a single sample in a study of PD-1 blockade in classical Hodgkin lymphoma. Only in-frame clones appear in the TCRdb table, and some are missing; sequencing was by immunoSEQ multiplex PCR. The sample contains tens of thousands of clones, more than 60% of which appear only once. Each patient relapsed following autologous stem cell transplantation, and prior brentuximab vedotin exposure differed. Source: peripheral blood mononuclear cells (PBMCs), taken before the second cycle of nivolumab. The receptors were gathered from a human donor with classical Hodgkin lymphoma.

V and J are TRBV30 and TRBJ1-3, with no clear D. This CDR3 region has 15 residues. The germline gives CDR1 GTSNPN, CDR2 SVGIG (reference sequence). V was clipped by 0 bases and J by 2 bases, with 11 bases between them. The CDR3 is CAWSVGRSAGNTIYF. The CDR3 nucleotides read TGTGCCTGGAGTGTAGGAAGGTCGGCTGGAAACACCATATATTTT.

V and J are TRBV2 and TRBJ2-2, with 8 bases fitting TRBD1. The V gene's germline CDR1 is SNHLY and CDR2 FYNNEI. The CDR3 consists of 16 residues. V lost 3 bases to trimming and J lost 4 bases; unmatched junction nucleotides: 7. Here the CDR3 reads CASSDTRGRATGELFF. CDR3 DNA: TGTGCCAGCAGTGATACCAGGGGGCGGGCCACCGGGGAGCTGTTTTTT.

In its sample, this clone was seen a few times. The chain combines TRBV6-1 with TRBJ1-5; D remains unclear. V dropped 3 bases and J dropped 2 bases, with 11 bases sitting between them. The CDR3 has 15 amino acids. The germline CDR1 and CDR2 sequences are MNHNS and SASEGT. The CDR3 DNA is TGTGCCAGCAGTGACAGCCTAGAGGGCAATCAGCCCCAGCATTTT. It codes for CASSDSLEGNQPQHF.

The chain has TRBV27 and TRBJ1-1; D unresolved. The V gene's germline CDR1 is MNHEY and CDR2 SMNVEV (reference sequence). The CDR3 consists of 15 residues. The V end was cut by 0 bases, the J end by 6 bases, with 14 bases between. CDR3 sequence reads: CASSLSISFVSEAFF. DNA of the CDR3: TGTGCCAGCAGTTTATCGATATCCTTTGTGTCTGAAGCTTTCTTT.

This clone was detected once. The V and J genes are TRBV28 and TRBJ1-2, with D perhaps TRBD1 (5 bases). The CDR3 totals 13 residues. Trimming pared 2 bases from V and 7 bases from J, leaving 11 bases between. The germline gives CDR1 MDHEN, CDR2 SYDVKM. CDR3 bases: TGTGCCAGCAGTTTAGACAGCGTGGGTGGCTACACCTTC. Protein product: CASSLDSVGGYTF.

V is TRBV19 and J is TRBJ1-5; D is undetermined. CDR3 length: 13 amino acids. Germline CDR1 LNHDA, CDR2 SQIVND (reference sequence). The V end lost 9 bases, the J end lost 0 bases, and 9 bases lay between the germline ends. The CDR3 loop is CASSLGSNQPQHF. The CDR3 DNA is TGTGCCAGCTCGCTCGGTAGCAATCAGCCCCAGCATTTT.

The chain joins TRBV20-1 to TRBJ1-2; 7 nucleotides align to TRBD1. The germline CDR1 and CDR2 sequences are DFQATT and SNEGSKA (reference sequence). V trimming: 6 bases; J trimming: 8 bases; junction bases outside the gene matches: 6. CDR3 length: 11 amino acids. CDR3 coding DNA: TGCAGTGCCCTGACAGGGAAAGGCTACACCTTC. Its translation: CSALTGKGYTF.

V gene TRBV10-3 combines with J gene TRBJ1-1; no clear D. Germline V CDR1 and CDR2: ENHRY, SYGVKD. The CDR3 sequence is 13 residues long. V shed 2 bases and J shed 1 base, with 5 bases lying between them. The CDR3 sequence: CAISESGNTEAFF. As DNA, the CDR3 is TGTGCCATCAGTGAGAGCGGGAACACTGAAGCTTTCTTT.

The table lists this clone with a few counts. This sequence joins TRBV4-1 and TRBJ2-3; the D gene is possibly TRBD2 (5 bases). Trimming cost V 2 bases and J 2 bases, with 14 bases left between them. Germline CDR1 reads MGHRA; CDR2 reads YSYEKL. This CDR3 is built from 16 residues. CDR3 DNA sequence: TGCGCCAGCAGCCAATTAGTTACCGGGAACACAGATACGCAGTATTTT. It is translated as CASSQLVTGNTDTQYF.

The sample holds one count of this clone. The chain employs TRBV5-1 and TRBJ1-6; 7 nucleotides match TRBD1. The CDR3 has 14 residues. The V segment lost 1 base and the J segment 8 bases; nucleotides outside the gene matches: 3. The germline gives CDR1 SGHRS, CDR2 YFSETQ. CDR3: CASSLTGEDSPLHF. CDR3 in DNA: TGCGCCAGCAGCTTGACAGGGGAAGATTCACCCCTCCACTTT.

This clone was seen only a few times. This chain joins TRBV5-1 and TRBJ2-1, with TRBD2 as a possible D gene (6 bases). Germline V gene lookup returns CDR1 SGHRS and CDR2 YFSETQ. The CDR3 totals 12 residues. Trimming left V 4 bases short and J 13 bases short, with 15 bases between. This CDR3 is CASSLTGVRQFF. In DNA, the CDR3 is TGCGCCAGCAGCCTAACGGGGGTCCGCCAGTTCTTC.

The table lists this clone with a few counts. This chain uses TRBV4-2 with TRBJ2-1; 12 bases agree with TRBD2. Germline CDR1 reads LGHNA; CDR2 reads YNFKEQ. The trim removed 1 base at V and 7 bases at J, leaving 5 bases unmatched. CDR3 length: 16 amino acids. CDR3 protein: CASSQGTSGGWNEQFF. CDR3 sequence (DNA): TGTGCCAGCAGCCAAGGAACTAGCGGGGGGTGGAATGAGCAGTTCTTC.

CDR3 protein: CASSSLGTASYEQYF. CDR3 in DNA: TGTGCCAGCAGCTCATTAGGGACAGCCTCCTACGAGCAGTACTTC. This sequence joins TRBV5-6 and TRBJ2-5; 7 bases line up with TRBD1. The better agreement between TRBJ2-7 and the DNA end casts doubt on the J call. Germline CDR1 SGHDT, CDR2 YYEEEE. CDR3 size: 15 residues.

This clone was counted between two and nine times. V usage is TRBV4-3 and J usage is TRBJ2-3, with D uncertain. From germline, CDR1 is LGHNA and CDR2 YSLEER. The CDR3 contains 15 residues. Deletions cut 3 bases from V and 0 bases from J, with 10 bases between. In nucleotides, the CDR3 is TGCGCCAGCAGCCAGGTAGGCGGCAGCACAGATACGCAGTATTTT. It specifies CASSQVGGSTDTQYF.

The table lists this clone with a count of one. The rearrangement uses TRBV5-1 and TRBJ2-2; possibly TRBD2 for D (5 bases). V was pared by 0 bases and J by 4 bases, with 13 bases between. The CDR3 sequence is 16 residues long. The germline V gene has CDR1 SGHRS and CDR2 YFSETQ. The CDR3 DNA reads TGCGCCAGCAGCTTGGGAGCGGAAACGGGCACCGGGGAGCTGTTTTTT. Translated: CASSLGAETGTGELFF.

This chain connects TRBV2 to TRBJ2-2; 9 bases map to TRBD2. Germline V lookup: CDR1 SNHLY, CDR2 FYNNEI. The length of the CDR3 is 16 residues. The trim removed 3 bases at V and 5 bases at J, leaving 7 bases unmatched. The CDR3 DNA reads as TGTGCCAGCAGTGAGAACGGCGGGGGGGCGACCGGGGAGCTGTTTTTT. This encodes CASSENGGGATGELFF.

This clone came up a few times. V gene TRBV28 combines with J gene TRBJ2-2, with D tentatively TRBD2 (7 bases). Trimming shortened V by 8 bases and J by 7 bases, and 20 bases separated the two germline ends. Germline assignment: CDR1 MDHEN and CDR2 SYDVKM. The CDR3 extends over 15 amino acids. The CDR3 loop is CASSIGGAGVGELFF. DNA for the CDR3: TGTGCCAGCTCAATCGGGGGCGCGGGAGTCGGGGAGCTGTTTTTT.